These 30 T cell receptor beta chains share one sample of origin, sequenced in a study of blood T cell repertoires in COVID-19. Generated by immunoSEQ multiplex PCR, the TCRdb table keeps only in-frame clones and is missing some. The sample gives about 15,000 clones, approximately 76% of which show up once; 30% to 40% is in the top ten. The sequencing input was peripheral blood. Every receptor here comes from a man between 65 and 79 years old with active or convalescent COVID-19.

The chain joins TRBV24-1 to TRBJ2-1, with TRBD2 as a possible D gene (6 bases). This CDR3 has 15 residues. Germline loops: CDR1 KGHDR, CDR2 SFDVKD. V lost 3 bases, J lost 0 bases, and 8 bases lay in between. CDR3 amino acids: CATSDRGSSYNEQFF. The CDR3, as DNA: TGTGCCACCAGTGATCGGGGGAGCTCCTACAATGAGCAGTTCTTC.

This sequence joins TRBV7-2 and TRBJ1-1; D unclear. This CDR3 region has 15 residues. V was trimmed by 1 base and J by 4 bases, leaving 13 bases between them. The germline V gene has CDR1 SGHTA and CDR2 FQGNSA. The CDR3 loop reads CASSLGGGGFTEAFF. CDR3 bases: TGTGCCAGCAGCTTAGGAGGCGGTGGGTTCACTGAAGCTTTCTTT.

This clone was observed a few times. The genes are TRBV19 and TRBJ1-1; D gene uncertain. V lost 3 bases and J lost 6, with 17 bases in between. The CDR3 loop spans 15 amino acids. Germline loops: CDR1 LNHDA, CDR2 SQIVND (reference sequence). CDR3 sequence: CASSMGGSDSAEAFF. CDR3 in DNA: TGTGCCAGTAGTATGGGAGGCAGCGACTCCGCTGAAGCTTTCTTT. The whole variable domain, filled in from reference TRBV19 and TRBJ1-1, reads DGGITQSPKYLFRKEGQNVTLSCEQNLNHDAMYWYRQDPGQGLRLIYYSQIVNDFQKGDIAEGYSVSREKKESFPLTVTSAQKNPTAFYLCASSMGGSDSAEAFFGQGTRLTVV.

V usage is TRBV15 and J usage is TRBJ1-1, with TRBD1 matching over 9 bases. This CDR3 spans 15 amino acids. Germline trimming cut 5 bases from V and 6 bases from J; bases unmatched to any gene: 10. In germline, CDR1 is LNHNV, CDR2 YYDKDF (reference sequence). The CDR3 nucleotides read TGTGCCACCAGCTCTCGGACAGGGGTGGAAGCTGAAGCTTTCTTT. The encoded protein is CATSSRTGVEAEAFF.

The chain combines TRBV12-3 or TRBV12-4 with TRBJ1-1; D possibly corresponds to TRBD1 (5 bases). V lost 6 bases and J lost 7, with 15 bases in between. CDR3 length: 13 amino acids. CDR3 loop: CASRAQVLSEAFF. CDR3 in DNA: TGTGCCAGCAGGGCACAGGTACTCAGTGAAGCTTTCTTT.

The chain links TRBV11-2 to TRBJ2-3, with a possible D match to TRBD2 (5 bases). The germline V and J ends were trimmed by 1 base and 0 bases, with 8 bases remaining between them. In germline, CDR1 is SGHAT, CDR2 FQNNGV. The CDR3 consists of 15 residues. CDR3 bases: TGTGCCAGCAGCTTAGTACGGGGAAGCACAGATACGCAGTATTTT. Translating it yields CASSLVRGSTDTQYF.

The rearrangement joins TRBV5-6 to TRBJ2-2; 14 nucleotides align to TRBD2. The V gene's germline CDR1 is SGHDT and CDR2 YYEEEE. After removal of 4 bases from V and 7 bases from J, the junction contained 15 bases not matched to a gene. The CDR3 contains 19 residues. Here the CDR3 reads CASSAGLAGALLWGGELFF. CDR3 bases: TGTGCCAGCAGCGCGGGACTAGCGGGGGCCCTCCTTTGGGGCGGGGAGCTGTTTTTT.

The CDR3: CASSDRGSPLHF. The CDR3 nucleotides read TGTGCCAGCAGTGACAGGGGATCACCCCTCCACTTT. The gene calls are TRBV7-2 and TRBJ1-6; the match to TRBD1 covers 8 bases. Germline CDR1 and CDR2: SGHTA and FQGNSA. With V trimmed by 6 bases and J by 10 bases, 2 bases remained unmatched. The CDR3 spans 12 residues.

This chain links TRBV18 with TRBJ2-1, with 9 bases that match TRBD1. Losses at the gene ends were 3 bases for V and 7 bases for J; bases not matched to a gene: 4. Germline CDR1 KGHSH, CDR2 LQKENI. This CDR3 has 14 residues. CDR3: CASSPGQGLNEQFF. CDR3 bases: TGTGCCAGCTCACCGGGACAGGGATTAAATGAGCAGTTCTTC. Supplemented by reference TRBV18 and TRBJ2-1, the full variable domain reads NAGVMQNPRHLVRRRGQEARLRCSPMKGHSHVYWYRQLPEEGLKFMVYLQKENIIDESGMPKERFSAEFPKEGPSILRIQQVVRGDSAAYFCASSPGQGLNEQFFGPGTRLTVL.

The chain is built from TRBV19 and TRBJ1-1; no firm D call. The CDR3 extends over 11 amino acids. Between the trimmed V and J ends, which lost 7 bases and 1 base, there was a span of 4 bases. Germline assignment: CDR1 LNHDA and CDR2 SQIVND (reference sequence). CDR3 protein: CASKQNTEAFF. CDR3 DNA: TGTGCCAGTAAGCAGAACACTGAAGCTTTCTTT. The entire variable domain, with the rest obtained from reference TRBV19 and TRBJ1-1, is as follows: DGGITQSPKYLFRKEGQNVTLSCEQNLNHDAMYWYRQDPGQGLRLIYYSQIVNDFQKGDIAEGYSVSREKKESFPLTVTSAQKNPTAFYLCASKQNTEAFFGQGTRLTVV.

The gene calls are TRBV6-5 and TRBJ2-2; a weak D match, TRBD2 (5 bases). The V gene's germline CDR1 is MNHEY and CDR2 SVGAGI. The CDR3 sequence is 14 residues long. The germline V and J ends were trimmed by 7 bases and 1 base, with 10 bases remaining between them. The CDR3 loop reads CASMATMNTGELFF. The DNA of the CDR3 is TGTGCCAGCATGGCGACTATGAACACCGGGGAGCTGTTTTTT.

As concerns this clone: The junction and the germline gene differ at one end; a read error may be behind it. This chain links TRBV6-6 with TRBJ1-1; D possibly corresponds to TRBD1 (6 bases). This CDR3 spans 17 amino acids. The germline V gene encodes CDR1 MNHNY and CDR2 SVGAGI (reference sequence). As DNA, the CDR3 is TGTCCCAGCTGTCCCGGGACTGGGGGGGCGGGGAACACTGAAGCTTTCTTT. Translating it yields CPSCPGTGGAGNTEAFF.

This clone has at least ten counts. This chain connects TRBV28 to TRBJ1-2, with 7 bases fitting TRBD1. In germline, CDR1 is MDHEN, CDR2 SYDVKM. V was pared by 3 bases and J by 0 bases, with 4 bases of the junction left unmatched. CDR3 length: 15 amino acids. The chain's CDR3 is CASSLTGTANYGYTF. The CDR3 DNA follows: TGTGCCAGCAGTTTGACCGGGACAGCTAACTATGGCTACACCTTC.

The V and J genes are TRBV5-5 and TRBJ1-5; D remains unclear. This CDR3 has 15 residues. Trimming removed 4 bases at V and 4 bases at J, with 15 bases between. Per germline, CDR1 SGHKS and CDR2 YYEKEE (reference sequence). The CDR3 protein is CASSIAEGWNQPQHF. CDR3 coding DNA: TGTGCCAGCAGCATTGCAGAGGGTTGGAATCAGCCCCAGCATTTT.

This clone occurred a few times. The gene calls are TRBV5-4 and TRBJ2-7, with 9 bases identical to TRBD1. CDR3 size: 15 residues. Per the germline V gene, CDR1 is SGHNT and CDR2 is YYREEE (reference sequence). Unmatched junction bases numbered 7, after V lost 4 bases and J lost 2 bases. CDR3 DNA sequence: TGTGCCAGCAGCGCGGCCGGGACAGGGACCTACGAGCAGTACTTC. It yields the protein CASSAAGTGTYEQYF.

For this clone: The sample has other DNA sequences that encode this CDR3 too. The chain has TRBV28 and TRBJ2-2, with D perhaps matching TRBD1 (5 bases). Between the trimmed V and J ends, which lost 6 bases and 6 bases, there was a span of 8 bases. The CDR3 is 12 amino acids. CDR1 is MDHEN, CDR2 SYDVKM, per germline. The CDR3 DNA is TGTGCCAGCAGCCAAGGGGCCGGGGAGCTGTTTTTT. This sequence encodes CASSQGAGELFF. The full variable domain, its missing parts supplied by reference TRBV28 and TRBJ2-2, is DVKVTQSSRYLVKRTGEKVFLECVQDMDHENMFWYRQDPGLGLRLIYFSYDVKMKEKGDIPEGYSVSREKKERFSLILESASTNQTSMYLCASSQGAGELFFGEGSRLTVL.

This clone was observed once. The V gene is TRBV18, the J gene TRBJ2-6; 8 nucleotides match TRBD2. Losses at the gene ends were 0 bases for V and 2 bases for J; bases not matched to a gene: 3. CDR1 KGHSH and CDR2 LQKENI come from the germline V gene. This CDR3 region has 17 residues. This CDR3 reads CASSPPLGGAGANVLTF. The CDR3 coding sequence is TGTGCCAGCTCACCACCGCTCGGGGGGGCTGGGGCCAACGTCCTGACTTTC. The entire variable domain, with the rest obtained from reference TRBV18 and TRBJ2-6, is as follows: NAGVMQNPRHLVRRRGQEARLRCSPMKGHSHVYWYRQLPEEGLKFMVYLQKENIIDESGMPKERFSAEFPKEGPSILRIQQVVRGDSAAYFCASSPPLGGAGANVLTFGAGSRLTVL.

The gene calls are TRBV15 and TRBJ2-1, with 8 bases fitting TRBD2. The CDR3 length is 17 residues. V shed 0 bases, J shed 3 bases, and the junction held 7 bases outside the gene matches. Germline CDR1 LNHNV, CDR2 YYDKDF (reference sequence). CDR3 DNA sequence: TGTGCCACCAGCAGAGAGGGAGCGGGGGCCTACTACAATGAGCAGTTCTTC. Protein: CATSREGAGAYYNEQFF.

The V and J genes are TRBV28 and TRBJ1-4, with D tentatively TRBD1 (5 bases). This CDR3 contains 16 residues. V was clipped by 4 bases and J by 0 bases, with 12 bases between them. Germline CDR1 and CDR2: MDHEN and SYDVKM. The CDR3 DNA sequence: TGTGCCAGCAGTTCCACGGGGGACTCAACTAATGAAAAACTGTTTTTT. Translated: CASSSTGDSTNEKLFF.

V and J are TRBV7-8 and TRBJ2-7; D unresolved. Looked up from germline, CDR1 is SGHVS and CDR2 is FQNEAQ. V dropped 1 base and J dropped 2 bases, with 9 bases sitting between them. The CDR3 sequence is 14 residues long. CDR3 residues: CASSLGGLTYEQYF. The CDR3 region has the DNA TGTGCCAGCAGCTTAGGAGGCTTAACCTACGAGCAGTACTTC.

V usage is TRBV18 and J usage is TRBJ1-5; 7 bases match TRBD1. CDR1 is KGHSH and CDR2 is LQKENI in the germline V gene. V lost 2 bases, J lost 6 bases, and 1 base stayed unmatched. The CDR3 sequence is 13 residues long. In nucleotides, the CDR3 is TGTGCCAGCTCACCAGACAGGGCTCAGCCCCAGCATTTT. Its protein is CASSPDRAQPQHF.

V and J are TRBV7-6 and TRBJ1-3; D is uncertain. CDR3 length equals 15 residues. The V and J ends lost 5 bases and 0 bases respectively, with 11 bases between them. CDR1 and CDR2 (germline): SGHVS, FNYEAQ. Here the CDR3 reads CASSPTRNSGNTIYF. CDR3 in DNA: TGTGCCAGCAGCCCGACACGTAACTCTGGAAACACCATATATTTT. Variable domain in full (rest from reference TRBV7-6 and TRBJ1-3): GAGVSQSPRYKVTKRGQDVALRCDPISGHVSLYWYRQALGQGPEFLTYFNYEAQQDKSGLPNDRFSAERPEGSISTLTIQRTEQRDSAMYRCASSPTRNSGNTIYFGEGSWLTVV.

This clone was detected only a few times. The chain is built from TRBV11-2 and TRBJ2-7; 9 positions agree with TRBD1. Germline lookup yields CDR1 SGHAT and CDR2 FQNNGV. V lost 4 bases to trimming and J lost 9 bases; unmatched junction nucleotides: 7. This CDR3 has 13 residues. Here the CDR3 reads CASSSHTGGVQYF. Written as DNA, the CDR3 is TGTGCCAGCAGCTCGCACACAGGGGGCGTGCAGTACTTC.

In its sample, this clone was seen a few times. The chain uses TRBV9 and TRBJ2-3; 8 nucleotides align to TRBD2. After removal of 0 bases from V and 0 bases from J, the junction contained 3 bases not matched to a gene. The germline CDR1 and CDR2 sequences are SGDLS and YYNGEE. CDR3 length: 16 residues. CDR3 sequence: CASSVAGGHSTDTQYF. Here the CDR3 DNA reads TGTGCCAGCAGCGTAGCGGGGGGGCATAGCACAGATACGCAGTATTTT.

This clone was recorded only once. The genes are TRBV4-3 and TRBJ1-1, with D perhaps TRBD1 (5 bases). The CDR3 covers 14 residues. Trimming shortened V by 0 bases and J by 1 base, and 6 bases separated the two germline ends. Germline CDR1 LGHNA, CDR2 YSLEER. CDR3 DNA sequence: TGCGCCAGCAGCCAAGATCAGGGGAACACTGAAGCTTTCTTT. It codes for CASSQDQGNTEAFF.

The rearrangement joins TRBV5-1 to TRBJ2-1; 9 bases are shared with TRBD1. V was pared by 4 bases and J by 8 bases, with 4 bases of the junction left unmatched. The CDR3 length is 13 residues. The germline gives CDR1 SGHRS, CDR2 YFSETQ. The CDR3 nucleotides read TGCGCCAGCAGCGGACAGGGGATCGATGAGCAGTTCTTC. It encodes CASSGQGIDEQFF.

DNA for the CDR3: TGTGCCAGCAGCTCGTCCCGGGACAGGGGAGGTGAGCAGTTCTTC. This sequence encodes CASSSSRDRGGEQFF. V gene TRBV7-9 combines with J gene TRBJ2-1; 10 bases match TRBD1. CDR1 and CDR2 (germline): SEHNR, FQNEAQ (reference sequence). The CDR3 consists of 15 residues. V was clipped by 4 bases and J by 9 bases; unmatched bases: 9.

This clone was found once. In DNA, the CDR3 is TGTGCCAGCAGCCACCTCGGTCAAGAGACCCAGTACTTC. Translating it yields CASSHLGQETQYF. The V and J genes are TRBV3-1 (or the pseudogene TRBV3-2) and TRBJ2-5; no clear D gene. V lost 3 bases and J 2 bases, leaving 7 bases between the germline ends. The CDR3 spans 13 residues. From germline, CDR1 is LGHDT and CDR2 YNNKEL (reference sequence).

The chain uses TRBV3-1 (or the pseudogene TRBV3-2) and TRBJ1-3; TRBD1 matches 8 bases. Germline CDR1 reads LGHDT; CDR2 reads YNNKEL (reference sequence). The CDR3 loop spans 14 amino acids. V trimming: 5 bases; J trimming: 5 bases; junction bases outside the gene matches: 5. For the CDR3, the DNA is TGTGCCAGCAGCGATCGACAGGGGAGAAACACCATATATTTT. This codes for CASSDRQGRNTIYF.

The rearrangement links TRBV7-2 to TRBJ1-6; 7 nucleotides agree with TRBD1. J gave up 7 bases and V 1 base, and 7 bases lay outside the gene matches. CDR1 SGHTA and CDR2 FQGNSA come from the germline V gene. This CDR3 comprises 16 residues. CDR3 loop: CASSLGQGWRNSPLHF. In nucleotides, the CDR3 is TGTGCCAGCAGCTTAGGACAGGGATGGAGGAATTCACCCCTCCACTTT. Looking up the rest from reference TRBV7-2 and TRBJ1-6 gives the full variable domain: GAGVSQSPSNKVTEKGKDVELRCDPISGHTALYWYRQSLGQGLEFLIYFQGNSAPDKSGLPSDRFSAERTGGSVSTLTIQRTQQEDSAVYLCASSLGQGWRNSPLHFGNGTRLTVT.